This TCR beta chain was identified during a study of cytomegalovirus exposure and HLA in healthy donors (dated by TCRdb to 2016 to 2017). Regarding the complete study: An earlier analysis of 587 of the donors reported approximately 300 Gb of sequence data and 95 million to 140 million unique TCR beta sequences obtained from around 180 million T cells. Approximately 300 gigabases of sequencing data and tens of millions of unique TCR sequences made up an early release that covered around 640 HLA-typed donors. Among the 398 genotyped donors, 81% belonged to the genetic ancestry cluster associated with self-reported Caucasian donors. The study aimed to test whether cataloging public T cell receptors could reveal signatures of past pathogen exposure. The study profiled the T cell repertoires of 550 to 700 subjects by immunosequencing and related them to cytomegalovirus serostatus. Besides the first cohort of some 670 subjects, a separate validation cohort made up of some 110 different subjects was used. High-throughput TCR immunosequencing, statistical association of individual TCRs with disease status, and machine learning were combined to predict cytomegalovirus infection status. In a later analysis, previously published TCR beta repertoires from more than 500 donors were re-analyzed and high-resolution HLA genotyping was added so that TCR occurrence patterns could be studied. Rather than using new phenotypic data, the later analysis identified candidate immune exposures from TCR beta sequences and from how often those sequences occurred across donors. An earlier analysis of around 580 of the donors used high-throughput TCR beta sequencing to judge whether each TCR beta V gene segment behaved as functional or pseudogenic. Donor age, sex, ethnicity and CMV serostatus were collected together with the repertoire data. In a later genetic analysis, genome-wide SNP genotypes for about 65% of the roughly 700 donors were used, and that subset was treated as a discovery cohort. All discovery cohort repertoires had been generated using a single sequencing platform. HLA typing included class I and class II loci at four-digit resolution. Typing coverage differed by locus: A, B, C, DRB1 and DQB1 were typed in roughly 620-640 donors, DQA1 in 522, DPA1 in some 610, and DPB1 in 450 to 490. Because of strong linkage in the cohort, 5 or 6 DR-DQ haplotypes were treated as single units for association and clustering. Among roughly 370 genotyped donors of the cohort, an average of approximately 240,000 unique TCR beta nucleotide sequences were sequenced per donor, about a sixth of them non-productive. Overall study outcomes, separate from this receptor: In a later genetic analysis, fewer N-insertions in productive TCRs were reported among donors in an Asian-associated ancestry cluster than the roughly 700-donor mean. In a later analysis, around 17,000 TCR beta sequences were associated with specific HLA alleles at a false discovery rate of 0.05. In a later analysis, most CMV-associated TCR beta chains were found to appear HLA-restricted, with HLA associations seemingly driven largely by CMV exposure. A few of the identified cytomegalovirus-associated TCR beta chains were confirmed in vitro to be specific for cytomegalovirus antigens. It was suggested by the authors that the approach could potentially be generalized to other disease states and immunological phenotypes. A further reported finding was that TCR beta sequences accurately predicted the HLA-A and HLA-B alleles for most subjects in the first cohort. When HLA alleles, especially DR and DQ, strongly co-occurred, attributing TCR associations to individual alleles was difficult. Because the 87-base-pair reads could not distinguish some IMGT-functional V segments, including TRBV6-2 and TRBV6-3, those segments were excluded. The study listed 150 to 200 TCR beta chains as associated with cytomegalovirus. In a later analysis, several top co-occurrence clusters were reported to appear linked to parvovirus B19, influenza, CMV and Epstein-Barr virus. Compared with equally common non-associated chains, HLA-associated TCR beta chains in a later analysis were more clonally expanded and had lower generation probabilities. A cluster of highly shared sequence variants was judged likely to be a technical artifact of the sequencing pipeline. The classifier was reported to diagnose cytomegalovirus status with high specificity and sensitivity in both the original cohort and the validation cohort. The presence/absence analyses assumed that sequencing depth was roughly uniform across donors, and that assumption may not be true. An association between a missense DCLRE1C variant and V-gene and J-gene trimming of TCR beta chains was found in a later genetic analysis and replicated in an independent cohort. Because HLA typing was unavailable for some donors at each locus, only the typed subset was used in association tests. CMV serostatus was the only immune exposure information available for the cohort. Most TCR sequences were observed very rarely across donors, whereas some public TCRs were present in many individuals. Approximately 16 rarely observed V segments, including chromosome 9 orphons, were excluded from the earlier analysis of a few hundred of the donors because counts were too low. The cohort was sequenced for TCR beta chains only, and without alpha or paired-chain data the features that could be detected were limited. An earlier analysis of around 540 of the donors showed that most TCR beta V segments appeared in productive rearrangements either about 90% or about 30% of the time, which broadly matched IMGT annotations. Linkage disequilibrium might explain the correlated functional status among segregating V segments, but an unknown experimental factor could not be ruled out. In a later analysis, TCR association rates were found to vary across HLA loci, with the most associated TCRs seen for DRB1 alleles and the fewest for HLA-C alleles.

The cohort consisted of 670 or so healthy bone marrow donors. All cohort members were sampled while nominally healthy, although unrecorded immune exposures were likely present. The donor tested CMV seropositive, placing the donor among the 310 or so seropositive members of the cohort. Each donor provided a peripheral blood sample, and peripheral blood mononuclear cells were used for TCR beta sequencing. Genomic DNA extraction from the blood cell samples was performed with the Qiagen DNeasy Blood Extraction Kit. The library was produced with the immunoSEQ multiplex PCR assay. For the multiplex PCR, a mixture combining 60 forward primers for TCR Vbeta segments and 13 reverse primers for TCR Jbeta segments was used. The CDR3 region of rearranged TCR beta genes was amplified from genomic DNA with a multiplex PCR assay. The amplified TCR beta libraries were sequenced on the Illumina HiSeq System as 87-base-pair reads. The paper's processing steps were these. A later analysis tallied around 82 million unique TCR beta chains across the 610 or so repertoires, and approximately 12 million of those chains were shared by two or more donors. Raw reads were error-corrected and collapsed into unique sequences by a nearest-neighbor algorithm in which closely related sequences were merged to remove PCR and sequencing errors. To assign V, D and J gene segments, CDR3 sequences were aligned to IMGT reference sequences. Each retained sequence needed at least a six-nucleotide match to both a V gene segment and a J gene segment. Rearrangements were called productive when the CDR3 lacked stop codons and stayed in frame with V and J; all others were non-productive. Following IMGT convention, CDR3 was defined as the stretch from the second conserved V-encoded cysteine up to the conserved J-encoded phenylalanine. The earlier analysis of roughly 590 of the donors excluded any sequence lacking an unambiguous match to a single V gene segment. In an earlier analysis of 450 to 750 of the donors, a V segment was called functional when productive rearrangements were above 56.7%, and segregating when the standard deviation between donors exceeded 5%. To diagnose cytomegalovirus status from the catalog of TCR beta chain sequences, a statistical classification framework was built. In a later analysis, TCR nucleotide sequences were compared against IMGT/GENE-DB human TR gene sequences so that V and J genes could be assigned. The TCRdist pipeline was used in a later analysis to assign CDR3 sequences and most-parsimonious VDJ recombination scenarios. In a later analysis, each TCR beta chain was defined by its CDR3 amino acid sequence together with its V-gene family, and reads without a unique V-gene family were excluded. As a way to deal with suspected cross-contamination and a sequencing artifact, a later analysis dropped 592 nucleotide sequences that were highly shared and had low generation probability. In a later analysis, a clonal expansion index for each public chain was calculated from normalized within-repertoire ranks of inferred template counts. In a later analysis, generation probabilities were computed with a VDJ recombination model fitted to out-of-frame rearrangements, and the resulting probabilities were checked against IGoR. A later analysis scored TCR-TCR, TCR-HLA and TCR-CMV co-occurrence with hypergeometric tests, applying a repertoire-size bias correction to TCR pairs. A later analysis estimated false discovery rates by permuting HLA or CMV assignments 20 times. In a later analysis, co-occurring TCRs were grouped using DBSCAN, and TCRdist sequence similarity was added for clustering within HLA-allele-positive subsets. Repertoires with fewer than 30,000 or more than 120,000 public chains were left out of co-occurrence clustering, as were a handful of repertoires with anomalous nucleotide sharing. Here the immuneACCESS table is served through TCRdb, limited to in-frame sequences with V and J called. Missing clones are a known gap in these copies; in checked studies unresolved V genes cover under half, and the rest lacks a known reason. The V and J calls and the clone size are those of that table, but D and trimming were determined from the DNA. This sample lists 150,000 to 200,000 clones; almost 75% were detected once. Under 7% of the sample comes from the top ten.

This clone was counted only a few times. The antigen it recognizes is unknown. Base-call qualities are not available, and no considerably larger clone is one nucleotide away. Its CDR3 holds 12 amino acids, cysteine through phenylalanine. Solely the CDR3 DNA is kept, with 36 bases framed from the first base. Between the V and J ends, shortened by 3 bases and 15 bases respectively, the junction contains 15 bases. According to the germline V gene, CDR1 reads SNHLY and CDR2 reads FYNNEI. The receptor chain draws on TRBV2 and TRBJ2-1; the D gene assignment is ambiguous. Sequences were obtained from PBMCs. The sequence was collected from a woman younger than 30 in good health and CMV-seropositive. In nucleotide form, the sequence is TGTGCCAGCAGTGATACCCGTAGTTATCCGTTCTTC. This gives the protein CASSDTRSYPFF.